This TCR beta chain was documented in a study of OX40 agonist ivuxolimab in advanced cancers. Background on the whole study: Ivuxolimab was a fully human IgG2 agonistic monoclonal antibody targeting the costimulatory receptor OX40 (CD134). The paper covers the monotherapy dose-escalation part of the phase I ivuxolimab trial, which included N = 52 patients. The purpose of peripheral TCRbeta sequencing was to test whether ivuxolimab changed TCR sequence diversity and led to clonal T-cell expansion. Partial responses were achieved by three dose-escalation patients, of whom one had hepatocellular carcinoma and two had cutaneous melanoma. Intravenous ivuxolimab was administered to patients every 2 weeks at six dose levels: 0.01, 0.1, 0.3, 1.5, 3 and 10 mg/kg. Of the roughly 54 dose-escalation patients, hepatocellular carcinoma was present in some 19, melanoma in roughly 15, renal cell carcinoma in 9 and head and neck cancer in 9. Prior anti-PD-1, anti-PD-L1 or anti-CTLA-4 therapy was permitted, and checkpoint inhibitors had been received by less than 45% of dose-escalation patients. In the dose-escalation cohort, 75% to 90% of patients were male, and the mean age was 60 years with a range of roughly 20 to 80.

Patients with a history of autoimmune disease or receiving systemic immunosuppression were excluded from the trial. Peripheral blood for TCR sequencing was collected from all dose cohorts at baseline, on cycle 4 day 1, and on cycle 7 day 1. The samples were taken from a phase I, first-in-human, multicenter, open-label dose-escalation trial of ivuxolimab. Adults with locally advanced or metastatic head and neck squamous cell, hepatocellular, melanoma or renal cell carcinoma were enrolled in the trial. Before TCR sequencing, CD4+ T cells and CD8+ T cells from peripheral blood were sorted into separate populations. The full study reports these points: Low levels of normalized T-cell clonal expansion were also seen in some patients who did not respond. In the 0.1-3.0 mg/kg groups, partial responders had among the lowest normalized peripheral clonal expansion, particularly in CD8+ T cells. On average, CD8+ T cells showed more expanded clones than CD4+ T cells after ivuxolimab. Which antigens the clonally expanded peripheral T cells were specific for was not determined. Clonal expansion of both CD4+ and CD8+ blood T cells was observed from baseline to week 6 at doses 0.1 to 3.0 mg/kg.

Genomic DNA was isolated from the sorted cells so that the TCRbeta CDR3 region could be sequenced. TCRbeta CDR3 regions were sequenced using the immunoSEQ Assay. TCRdb re-hosts the immuneACCESS table, in-frame sequences only. Its copies lack some clones; in the studies checked, an unresolved V gene accounts for under half of them, and the cause for the rest is not known. This sample holds more than 15,000 clones; 86% were observed only once. The top ten clonotypes cover more than 10% of the sample. A note on this clone: It lacks a known antigen. One base away there is no much larger clone; base qualities are not given.

The CDR3, cysteine through phenylalanine, is 12 amino acids long. The CDR3 DNA has 36 bases and is translated from base 1. From the germline V gene, CDR1 is SGHTS and CDR2 is YDEGEE. V is shortened by 3 bases, J by 10 bases, and the region joining them spans 11 bases. The chain employs TRBV5-8 and TRBJ2-1; no D gene call is confident. This TCR was recovered from an adult with an advanced solid tumor such as melanoma, head and neck, liver or kidney cancer. Specimen: CD4+ or CD8+ T cells sorted from blood, collected in a trial of the OX40 agonist ivuxolimab. Here is the DNA: TGTGCCAGCAGCTCCCCCCTTTTGGAGCAGTTCTTC. This gives the protein CASSSPLLEQFF.